This T cell receptor (beta chain) appears in the sequencing data of a study of T cell responses to AZD1222 COVID-19 vaccine. The CDR3 length is 14 residues. Per the germline V gene, CDR1 is MGHRA and CDR2 is YSYEKL. V was trimmed by 0 bases and J by 7 bases, leaving 13 bases between them. Produced via immunoSEQ multiplex PCR; TCRdb's table is partial and in-frame only. The sample gives 66,000 or so clones, about four fifths of which show up once; roughly 21% is in the top ten. This clone was counted once. The sample in question was peripheral blood, obtained on day 0 of MenACWY control vaccination. The chain couples TRBV4-1 to TRBJ2-7; the D is unclear. This TCR came from an adult in good health. As DNA, the CDR3 is TGCGCCAGCAGCCAAGAGACACTGACGAGAGAGCAGTACTTC. Its protein is CASSQETLTREQYF.